A selection of T cell receptor beta chains follows, all from one sample in a study of molecular identifiers for immune sequencing clone quantification. TCRdb called the PCR reads again in MiXCR, with one record for every CDR3 protein. The data contain about 100,000 distinct CDR3 sequences, roughly 38% of them singletons. Sequenced: naive CD8+ T cells from blood, with Jurkat cell RNA spiked in. These receptors came from a human donor in good health. Some libraries in this study had Jurkat cell RNA spiked in. Each CDR3 is given with its conserved first and last residue. The order of the fields is V gene, J gene, CDR3 protein.

V: TRBV28
J: TRBJ2-1
CDR3: CASSWFEGDYNEQFF

V: TRBV14
J: TRBJ2-7
CDR3: CASSLGAGGSYEQYF

V: TRBV11-2
J: TRBJ1-4
CDR3: CASSYGEKLFF

V: TRBV6-2/TRBV6-3
J: TRBJ2-4
CDR3: CASVPGAGVYIQYF

V: TRBV4-1
J: TRBJ2-7
CDR3: CASSQLHGTRYEQYF

V: TRBV7-2
J: TRBJ2-5
CDR3: CASSLGASGRAPGETQYF

V: TRBV2
J: TRBJ2-7
CDR3: CASSGTGQGDF

V: TRBV6-6
J: TRBJ2-7
CDR3: CASRVLPGSEQYF

V: TRBV9
J: TRBJ2-7
CDR3: CASSAGLTYEQYF

V: TRBV6-2/TRBV6-3
J: TRBJ2-7
CDR3: CASKPGLALYEQYF

V: TRBV7-8
J: TRBJ2-5
CDR3: CASRPLGLEVETQYF

V: TRBV13
J: TRBJ2-3
CDR3: CASSPPTDRGDTDTQYF

V: TRBV9
J: TRBJ2-4
CDR3: CASSVGQGVAKNIQYF

V: TRBV5-6
J: TRBJ1-4
CDR3: CASSLDRATNEKLFF

V: TRBV4-1
J: TRBJ2-5
CDR3: CASSPTLGRQETQYF

V: TRBV2
J: TRBJ1-5
CDR3: CASSDLGYQPQHF

V: TRBV5-1
J: TRBJ1-1
CDR3: CASSFRGLNTEAIF

V: TRBV28
J: TRBJ2-1
CDR3: CASYFVDEQFF

V: TRBV28
J: TRBJ2-3
CDR3: CASSLLEREVTDTQYF

V: TRBV28
J: TRBJ1-1
CDR3: CASSSSIRNTEAFF

V: TRBV2
J: TRBJ2-3
CDR3: CASSDGQGDVDTQYF

V: TRBV7-9
J: TRBJ1-4
CDR3: CASSLSKEKLFF

V: TRBV2
J: TRBJ2-3
CDR3: CASSPGTGGTDTQYF

V: TRBV7-7
J: TRBJ2-7
CDR3: CASSLGPHYEQYF

V: TRBV19
J: TRBJ2-2
CDR3: CALGGAPSGELFF

V: TRBV19
J: TRBJ2-1
CDR3: CASSIGWNNEQFF

V: TRBV11-2
J: TRBJ2-1
CDR3: CASSLVVGHNEQFF

V: TRBV21-1
J: TRBJ2-7
CDR3: CASSIKSKGEEQYF

V: TRBV12-3/TRBV12-4
J: TRBJ2-2
CDR3: CASSSGTSYTGELFF

V: TRBV7-6
J: TRBJ2-7
CDR3: CASSGDRDEQYF

V: TRBV7-2
J: TRBJ2-2
CDR3: CASRLQGWNTGELFF

V: TRBV5-1
J: TRBJ2-3
CDR3: CASSLDRWGSGPSTDTQYF

V: TRBV20-1
J: TRBJ1-2
CDR3: CSARDIMARPSYGYTF

V: TRBV19
J: TRBJ1-5
CDR3: CASSMGTAQHF

V: TRBV6-1
J: TRBJ2-1
CDR3: CASREGDDEQFF

V: TRBV7-2
J: TRBJ2-3
CDR3: CASSSTPASTDTQYF